This T cell receptor beta chain originates from a study of blood T cell repertoires in COVID-19. Study context: T cells, B-cell-depleted T cells, or PBMCs supplied cDNA or gDNA.

Per the study methods: For nucleated cells, counts were estimated from reference gene primer amplification. The assay was immunoSEQ multiplex PCR, and TCRdb's table has in-frame clones only and misses some. The D gene and trimming were derived from the DNA, and the V and J assignments and clone size from that table. There are roughly 40,000 clones in the sample; roughly three quarters occur only once, and approximately 7.7% lies in the top ten. This clone appeared a few times. Sequencing was done on a sample of peripheral blood. The receptor comes from a man between 65 and 80 years old with active or convalescent COVID-19.

The CDR3 bases are TGTGCCAGCAGCTTATCCAGTCCCCAAATGGGCTACACCTTC. Protein sequence: CASSLSSPQMGYTF. This chain uses TRBV7-2 with TRBJ1-2; no reliable D call. The CDR3 spans 14 residues. The germline V gene encodes CDR1 SGHTA and CDR2 FQGNSA. With 2 bases removed from V and 8 bases from J, the gap between germline ends came to 15 bases.